The next 27 T cell receptor beta chains were all read from a single sample in a study of neurological immune-mediated disorders. TCRdb re-analysed the 5' RACE reads in MiXCR, keeping a single row per CDR3 protein. This sample has fewer than 50,000 distinct CDR3 sequences, with 2.5% found just once. Sequenced: PBMCs. The receptors shown here come from a young man with multiple sclerosis.

This clonotype appeared many times. This chain's CDR3 is CSVGSWTDAPRNEQFF. The CDR3, as DNA: TGCAGCGTTGGCTCCTGGACGGACGCCCCGCGCAATGAGCAGTTCTTC. V is TRBV29-1 and J is TRBJ2-1, with D unresolved. This CDR3 has 16 amino acids. V was shortened by 4 bases and J by 6 bases, with 22 bases between the two germline ends. Germline V gene lookup returns CDR1 SQVTM and CDR2 ANQGSEA.

This clonotype occurred many times. The rearrangement uses TRBV7-6 and TRBJ2-7, with D unresolved. The CDR3 runs 15 residues. Germline V gives CDR1 SGHVS, CDR2 FNYEAQ. Trimming removed 3 bases from V and 7 bases from J, with 19 bases in between. The CDR3 loop is CASSFLLDDRVEQYF. The CDR3 nucleotides read TGTGCCAGCAGCTTCCTTTTGGACGATCGGGTTGAGCAGTACTTC.

Ten or more counts support this clonotype. The chain recombines TRBV11-1 with TRBJ2-1; tentatively, D is TRBD2 (5 bases). CDR3 size: 15 residues. V was cut by 2 bases and J by 8 bases, with 16 bases left in between. Germline CDR1 reads SGHAT; CDR2 reads FQDESV (reference sequence). CDR3 amino acids: CASSLSASPPDEQFF. The CDR3 DNA reads TGTGCCAGCAGCTTATCTGCTAGCCCACCCGATGAGCAGTTCTTC.

This clonotype was counted ten times or more. CDR3 protein: CASSSSHYNEQFF. In DNA form, the CDR3 reads TGTGCCAGCAGCTCAAGTCACTACAATGAGCAGTTCTTC. The genes are TRBV7-9 and TRBJ2-1; D call uncertain. CDR3 length equals 13 residues. Germline CDR1 is SEHNR and CDR2 is FQNEAQ (reference sequence). Between the trimmed V and J ends, which lost 4 bases and 3 bases, there was a span of 7 bases.

V usage is TRBV7-6 and J usage is TRBJ2-5; D is unclear. CDR3 size: 13 residues. The germline gives CDR1 SGHVS, CDR2 FNYEAQ. The germline V and J ends were trimmed by 5 bases and 7 bases, with 14 bases remaining between them. The CDR3, as DNA: TGTGCCAGCAGCCCTGCCCTAAGAGGGACCCAGTACTTC. Translated, it gives CASSPALRGTQYF.

This clonotype was detected ten times or more. The genes are TRBV7-2 and TRBJ2-7; no firm D call. V was clipped by 8 bases and J by 0 bases, with 14 bases between them. Germline values: CDR1 SGHTA, CDR2 FQGNSA. This CDR3 has 14 amino acids. In DNA, the CDR3 is TGTGCCAGCGGAAGGCTACCTAGCTCCTACGAGCAGTACTTC. It specifies CASGRLPSSYEQYF. The whole variable domain, remainder taken from reference TRBV7-2 and TRBJ2-7, is GAGVSQSPSNKVTEKGKDVELRCDPISGHTALYWYRQSLGQGLEFLIYFQGNSAPDKSGLPSDRFSAERTGGSVSTLTIQRTQQEDSAVYLCASGRLPSSYEQYFGPGTRLTVT.

In its sample, this clonotype was seen many times. The chain recombines TRBV5-1 with TRBJ2-7; TRBD1 or TRBD2 may be the D gene (6 bases each). This CDR3 has 14 residues. CDR1 and CDR2 (germline): SGHRS, YFSETQ. V gave up 4 bases and J gave up 3 bases, with 14 bases separating them. Written as DNA, the CDR3 is TGCGCCAGCAGCCTCCAACAGGGACTCTACGAGCAGTACTTC. This gives the protein CASSLQQGLYEQYF. Full variable domain (outside the CDR3, taken from reference TRBV5-1 and TRBJ2-7): KAGVTQTPRYLIKTRGQQVTLSCSPISGHRSVSWYQQTPGQGLQFLFEYFSETQRNKGNFPGRFSGRQFSNSRSEMNVSTLELGDSALYLCASSLQQGLYEQYFGPGTRLTVT.

This clonotype was found many times. The chain recombines TRBV24-1 with TRBJ2-1, with TRBD2 identical over 7 bases. CDR1 is KGHDR, CDR2 SFDVKD, per germline. The CDR3 consists of 13 residues. The ends lost 7 bases at V and 9 bases at J; junction bases unmatched: 8. The CDR3 here is CATSATSVSEQFF. The CDR3 DNA is TGTGCCACCAGCGCAACTAGCGTCAGTGAGCAGTTCTTC.

Many counts were recorded for this clonotype. V gene TRBV20-1 combines with J gene TRBJ1-5; 8 bases fit TRBD1. The V gene end was trimmed by 6 bases and the J gene end by 6 bases; junction bases not matched to a gene: 10. Germline V CDR1 and CDR2: DFQATT, SNEGSKA (reference sequence). This CDR3 has 14 residues. The CDR3 nucleotides read TGCAGTGCCACGGACAGGGCCGAAAGTCAGCCCCAGCATTTT. Its protein product is CSATDRAESQPQHF.

This clonotype was recorded many times. The chain links TRBV25-1 to TRBJ2-1; 10 nucleotides line up with TRBD2. Germline loops: CDR1 MGHDK, CDR2 SYGVNS. The CDR3 loop spans 14 amino acids. V gave up 2 bases and J gave up 8 bases; unmatched junction bases: 3. In DNA, the CDR3 is TGTGCCAGCAGTGAAACTAGCGGGAACGATGAGCAGTTCTTC. It translates to CASSETSGNDEQFF.

In this sample, this clonotype turned up many times. The rearrangement links TRBV5-1 to TRBJ2-5; TRBD1 is a possible D gene (5 bases). The CDR3 length is 13 residues. Looked up from germline, CDR1 is SGHRS and CDR2 is YFSETQ. Trimming pared 5 bases from V and 2 bases from J, leaving 10 bases between. CDR3 loop: CASRDDRQETQYF. DNA of the CDR3: TGCGCCAGCAGGGATGACAGACAAGAGACCCAGTACTTC.

This clonotype was seen ten or more times. The chain combines TRBV6-5 with TRBJ1-1; D is ambiguous. The germline gives CDR1 MNHEY, CDR2 SVGAGI. CDR3 size: 14 residues. The V end was cut by 1 base, the J end by 0 bases, with 6 bases between. CDR3 residues: CASSYLSLNTEAFF. The CDR3 coding sequence is TGTGCCAGCAGTTACTTGTCCCTGAACACTGAAGCTTTCTTT.

This clonotype has a count of ten or more. The rearrangement joins TRBV27 to TRBJ2-2; 8 bases align to TRBD1. This CDR3 spans 19 amino acids. V lost 7 bases to trimming and J lost 4 bases; unmatched junction nucleotides: 20. The germline V gene has CDR1 MNHEY and CDR2 SMNVEV (reference sequence). CDR3 residues: CASKGGPGWQGASTGELFF. The CDR3 region has the DNA TGTGCCAGCAAAGGTGGACCAGGGTGGCAGGGGGCAAGCACCGGGGAGCTGTTTTTT.

In its sample, this clonotype was seen many times. The chain carries TRBV5-1 and TRBJ1-4, with 7 positions matching TRBD1. This CDR3 comprises 14 residues. Germline V gene lookup returns CDR1 SGHRS and CDR2 YFSETQ. Trimming at V came to 3 bases and at J to 5 bases, leaving 4 bases not matched to a gene. Here the CDR3 reads CASSSGTANEKLFF. The CDR3 DNA sequence: TGCGCCAGCAGCTCCGGGACAGCGAATGAAAAACTGTTTTTT. Full variable domain (missing parts from reference TRBV5-1 and TRBJ1-4): KAGVTQTPRYLIKTRGQQVTLSCSPISGHRSVSWYQQTPGQGLQFLFEYFSETQRNKGNFPGRFSGRQFSNSRSEMNVSTLELGDSALYLCASSSGTANEKLFFGSGTQLSVL.

This clonotype was seen ten or more times. The chain employs TRBV20-1 and TRBJ2-3; D is unresolved. V was shortened by 5 bases and J by 1 base, with 13 bases between the two germline ends. Germline V CDR1 and CDR2: DFQATT, SNEGSKA (reference sequence). There are 14 residues in the CDR3. This chain's CDR3 is CSAPPFLRTDTQYF. Here the CDR3 DNA reads TGCAGTGCTCCCCCCTTTTTACGCACAGATACGCAGTATTTT.

The sample holds many counts of this clonotype. The chain has TRBV12-3 or TRBV12-4 and TRBJ2-7; perhaps D is TRBD1 or TRBD2 (5 bases each). The length of the CDR3 is 13 residues. Between the trimmed V and J ends, which lost 7 bases and 5 bases, there was a span of 15 bases. CDR3 nucleotides: TGTGCCAGCAATAGAGGGGCGGTAAACGAGCAGTACTTC. It specifies CASNRGAVNEQYF.

This clonotype was counted ten times or more. The chain is built from TRBV28 and TRBJ1-1; D is uncertain. Germline CDR1 is MDHEN and CDR2 is SYDVKM. V was clipped by 2 bases and J by 2 bases, with 6 bases between them. The CDR3 is 13 amino acids. CDR3 in amino acids: CASSLSGNTEAFF. CDR3 bases: TGTGCCAGCAGTTTAAGCGGTAACACTGAAGCTTTCTTT.

This clonotype was seen many times. The rearrangement uses TRBV7-8 and TRBJ1-5; D is ambiguous. CDR3 length equals 13 residues. Germline assignment: CDR1 SGHVS and CDR2 FQNEAQ. Trimming removed 4 bases from V and 2 bases from J, with 6 bases in between. The CDR3 loop reads CASSSRRNQPQHF. The CDR3 DNA sequence: TGTGCCAGCAGCTCGAGGCGCAATCAGCCCCAGCATTTT. The variable domain in full, completed from reference TRBV7-8 and TRBJ1-5, reads GAGVSQSPRYKVAKRGQDVALRCDPISGHVSLFWYQQALGQGPEFLTYFQNEAQLDKSGLPSDRFFAERPEGSVSTLKIQRTQQEDSAVYLCASSSRRNQPQHFGDGTRLSIL.

This clonotype was recorded at least ten times. This chain uses TRBV6-2 or TRBV6-3 with TRBJ1-1; 7 bases match TRBD1. With 2 bases clipped from V and 7 bases from J, the junction kept 4 bases outside the gene matches. CDR3 length equals 13 residues. In germline, CDR1 is MNHEY, CDR2 SVGEGT. The CDR3 here is CASSYQGTVEAFF. CDR3 sequence (DNA): TGTGCCAGCAGTTACCAAGGGACAGTTGAAGCTTTCTTT.

This clonotype was detected ten times or more. The V and J genes are TRBV9 and TRBJ2-1; tentatively, D is TRBD1 (6 bases). Between the trimmed V and J ends, which lost 2 bases and 3 bases, there was a span of 12 bases. CDR3 length equals 15 residues. Germline CDR1 is SGDLS and CDR2 is YYNGEE. This chain's CDR3 is CASSVVGDNYNEQFF. In nucleotides, the CDR3 is TGTGCCAGCAGCGTGGTAGGGGACAACTACAATGAGCAGTTCTTC.

This clonotype was seen ten or more times. The V and J genes are TRBV5-5 and TRBJ2-1, with D perhaps given as TRBD1 or TRBD2 (5 bases each). The CDR3 is 14 amino acids. Trimming took 1 base from V and 6 from J, leaving 11 bases between them. Germline loops: CDR1 SGHKS, CDR2 YYEKEE (reference sequence). CDR3 in amino acids: CASSLFGTVNEQFF. The CDR3 region has the DNA TGTGCCAGCAGCTTGTTCGGGACCGTCAATGAGCAGTTCTTC.

As concerns this clonotype: Possible read error: a much larger clone is one base away. CDR3 region: CANSQDGGFPDTQYF. DNA for the CDR3: TGCGCCAACAGCCAAGATGGGGGCTTCCCAGATACGCAGTATTTT. V gene TRBV4-1 combines with J gene TRBJ2-3, with a possible D match to TRBD1 (6 bases). Germline assignment: CDR1 MGHRA and CDR2 YSYEKL. The CDR3 loop spans 15 amino acids.

This clonotype has at least ten counts. V is TRBV20-1 and J is TRBJ2-3; the D gene is possibly TRBD2 (6 bases). V was pared by 6 bases and J by 0 bases, with 13 bases between. The CDR3 has 14 residues. Germline CDR1 DFQATT, CDR2 SNEGSKA (reference sequence). In DNA, the CDR3 is TGCAGTGCGGAGGGGACCATAAGCACAGATACGCAGTATTTT. Amino acids: CSAEGTISTDTQYF.

The table lists this clonotype with many counts. The V and J genes are TRBV29-1 and TRBJ2-5; D not resolved. V was pared by 6 bases and J by 3 bases, with 8 bases between. Looked up from germline, CDR1 is SQVTM and CDR2 is ANQGSEA. There are 11 residues in the CDR3. CDR3 in amino acids: CSVKPKETQYF. In DNA form, the CDR3 reads TGCAGCGTAAAGCCTAAAGAGACCCAGTACTTC.

This clonotype was recorded many times. The chain carries TRBV29-1 and TRBJ2-3, with TRBD2 matching over 11 bases. From germline, CDR1 is SQVTM and CDR2 ANQGSEA. The CDR3 runs 16 residues. Losses at the gene ends were 2 bases for V and 2 bases for J; bases not matched to a gene: 6. The CDR3: CSVEFGTSGTTDTQYF. The DNA for the CDR3 is TGCAGCGTTGAATTTGGGACTAGCGGAACCACAGATACGCAGTATTTT.

Many counts were recorded for this clonotype. The chain carries TRBV18 and TRBJ2-1; 8 nucleotides agree with TRBD2. J lost 7 bases, V lost 6 bases, and 2 bases had no gene match. Germline V CDR1 and CDR2: KGHSH, LQKENI. The CDR3 contains 12 residues. The CDR3 sequence is CASSSSGNEQFF. The CDR3 DNA is TGTGCCAGCTCTTCTAGCGGGAATGAGCAGTTCTTC.

This clonotype came up many times. The rearrangement uses TRBV20-1 and TRBJ1-3, with D hard to call. Deletions cut 2 bases from V and 0 bases from J, with 5 bases between. The CDR3 covers 13 residues. Germline CDR1 DFQATT, CDR2 SNEGSKA (reference sequence). CDR3 protein: CSARRDSGNTIYF. The CDR3 nucleotides read TGCAGTGCTAGACGGGACTCTGGAAACACCATATATTTT.